What follows is one T cell receptor (beta chain) and its context. Antigen: not known. The record originates from a study of cytomegalovirus exposure and HLA in healthy donors. Study background: An early data release held around 80 million unique TCRs from HLA-typed donors.

Donors were nominally healthy when sampled, though unrecorded immune exposures were likely. The primer mix had 60 Vbeta and 13 Jbeta primers. TCRdb's copy holds only in-frame clones and misses some; the assay was immunoSEQ multiplex PCR. The sample has 120,000 or so clones, 70% to 80% seen once; the top ten hold approximately 3.6%. Broader study findings: Compared with the approximately 700-donor mean, an Asian-associated ancestry cluster reportedly had fewer N-insertions, according to a later analysis. The study had only CMV serostatus as immune exposure information.

This receptor was identified in a man under 40 in good health and CMV-seronegative. Material: PBMCs.

Here the CDR3 reads CASSPPDSSGAYEQYF. CDR3 DNA: TGTGCCAGCAGTCCACCGGATTCCTCGGGGGCCTACGAGCAGTACTTC. The chain joins TRBV28 to TRBJ2-7, with D perhaps matching TRBD2 (6 bases). Germline values: CDR1 MDHEN, CDR2 SYDVKM. The CDR3 covers 16 residues. The V end was cut by 5 bases, the J end by 2 bases, with 19 bases between.